A single sample gave rise to the 22 T cell receptor beta chains below, sequenced in a study of T-cell reconstitution after alpha-beta-depleted transplantation in children. Preparation of the TCRbeta library used unique molecular identifiers. TCRdb re-derived calls from the PCR reads in MiXCR, one entry per CDR3 protein. The sample holds roughly 98,000 distinct CDR3 sequences, roughly a sixth seen once. The sample consisted of PBMCs, mostly from graft donor cells, taken 180 days after TCRalphabeta/CD19-depleted stem cell transplant. The source of these receptors is a male patient under 10 years old who had a stem cell transplant for acute lymphoblastic leukemia, so the T cells may come from the graft donor.

This clonotype turned up a few times. The V gene is TRBV20-1, the J gene TRBJ2-2; tentatively, D is TRBD2 (5 bases). The CDR3 has 15 amino acids. The V gene's germline CDR1 is DFQATT and CDR2 SNEGSKA (reference sequence). Trimming left V 3 bases short and J 4 bases short, with 15 bases between. CDR3 nucleotide sequence: TGCAGTGCTAGTCGGGGAAATGTTGGCACCGGGGAGCTGTTTTTT. It encodes CSASRGNVGTGELFF.

The V and J genes are TRBV11-2 and TRBJ2-1, with D possibly being TRBD2 (7 bases). V lost 3 bases and J lost 7, with 22 bases in between. The V gene's germline CDR1 is SGHAT and CDR2 FQNNGV. The CDR3 totals 17 residues. The CDR3 loop is CASSFRQAGALGNEQFF. The CDR3 bases are TGTGCCAGCAGCTTCCGACAGGCGGGGGCGCTGGGGAATGAGCAGTTCTTC.

This chain links TRBV5-1 with TRBJ2-1; D perhaps matches TRBD1 (5 bases). Germline CDR1 is SGHRS and CDR2 is YFSETQ. This CDR3 is 15 amino acids long. V lost 2 bases to trimming and J lost 4 bases, with 13 bases between them. DNA for the CDR3: TGCGCCAGCAGCTTCATTGGGGCCATTTACAATGAGCAGTTCTTC. Residues: CASSFIGAIYNEQFF.

The chain recombines TRBV6-1 with TRBJ2-1; 8 bases agree with TRBD1. The germline CDR1 and CDR2 sequences are MNHNS and SASEGT. The junction had 5 bases not matched to a gene; V was cut back by 6 bases and J by 4 bases. The CDR3 loop spans 14 amino acids. The CDR3 nucleotides read TGTGCCAGCAGACCCGGGACAGGTTACAATGAGCAGTTCTTC. Translating it yields CASRPGTGYNEQFF.

The J gene is TRBJ1-5, the V gene TRBV18; TRBD1 aligns across 7 bases. In germline, CDR1 is KGHSH, CDR2 LQKENI. The CDR3 runs to 15 residues. V was clipped by 5 bases and J by 11 bases; unmatched bases: 15. CDR3 sequence reads: CASSENRDRSLAQHF. In nucleotides, the CDR3 is TGTGCCAGCTCAGAAAACCGGGACAGATCCCTCGCCCAGCATTTT.

This clonotype was seen more than once but under ten times. The chain is built from TRBV27 and TRBJ2-5; TRBD2 matches 15 bases. After removal of 7 bases from V and 5 bases from J, the junction contained 8 bases not matched to a gene. This CDR3 is built from 16 residues. Germline loops: CDR1 MNHEY, CDR2 SMNVEV (reference sequence). The CDR3 protein is CASKVGTSGGKETQYF. The CDR3 bases are TGTGCCAGCAAGGTCGGGACTAGCGGGGGGAAGGAGACCCAGTACTTC.

This clonotype was recorded a few times. The rearrangement uses TRBV2 and TRBJ1-1; D remains ambiguous. There are 12 residues in the CDR3. The germline CDR1 and CDR2 sequences are SNHLY and FYNNEI. V lost 3 bases, J lost 5 bases, and 7 bases lay in between. CDR3 in amino acids: CASSDRFTEAFF. The CDR3 DNA reads as TGTGCCAGCAGTGACAGGTTTACTGAAGCTTTCTTT.

This clonotype was counted between two and nine times. The chain carries TRBV20-1 and TRBJ2-3, with D uncertain. CDR3 length: 13 residues. V lost 3 bases to trimming and J lost 4 bases, with 11 bases between them. Germline V gene lookup returns CDR1 DFQATT and CDR2 SNEGSKA (reference sequence). Here the CDR3 DNA reads TGCAGTGCTAGTACCTTTCCGGCAGATACGCAGTATTTT. This encodes CSASTFPADTQYF.

The chain carries TRBV5-1 and TRBJ1-3; tentative D call: TRBD1 (5 bases). The germline gives CDR1 SGHRS, CDR2 YFSETQ. V was clipped by 4 bases and J by 2 bases, with 13 bases between them. The CDR3 consists of 15 residues. CDR3 sequence (DNA): TGCGCCAGCAGCATCGGGACGGTGACTGGAAACACCATATATTTT. It codes for CASSIGTVTGNTIYF.

This clonotype was seen ten or more times. This chain uses TRBV28 with TRBJ1-1; the match to TRBD1 covers 7 bases. This CDR3 spans 16 amino acids. Trimming cost V 6 bases and J 0 bases; bases outside gene matches: 10. Germline assignment: CDR1 MDHEN and CDR2 SYDVKM. This CDR3 reads CASRTSSRGMNTEAFF. Here the CDR3 DNA reads TGTGCCAGCAGGACTTCTTCCAGGGGGATGAACACTGAAGCTTTCTTT.

This clonotype was seen only a few times. J is TRBJ2-3 and V is TRBV4-2, with D possibly called TRBD1 or TRBD2 (6 bases each). Trimming removed 1 base at V and 0 bases at J, with 14 bases between. The CDR3 consists of 17 residues. Germline assignment: CDR1 LGHNA and CDR2 YNFKEQ. This CDR3 is CASSQGPRGTSTDTQYF. Here the CDR3 DNA reads TGTGCCAGCAGCCAAGGGCCCCGCGGGACAAGCACAGATACGCAGTATTTT.

This clonotype was recorded a few times. V gene TRBV5-1 combines with J gene TRBJ2-2, with D possibly matching TRBD1 (7 bases). CDR1 and CDR2 from the germline V gene are SGHRS and YFSETQ. The V end lost 3 bases, the J end lost 5 bases, and 11 bases lay between the germline ends. The CDR3 consists of 14 residues. CDR3 sequence: CASSSTGRTGELFF. In nucleotides, the CDR3 is TGCGCCAGCAGCTCGACAGGGAGGACCGGGGAGCTGTTTTTT.

This clonotype has more than one count but fewer than ten. This sequence joins TRBV7-9 and TRBJ1-2; D is unclear. The CDR3 is 12 amino acids. Germline loops: CDR1 SEHNR, CDR2 FQNEAQ (reference sequence). The V gene lost 3 bases and the J gene lost 7 bases, with 9 bases spanning the gap. In DNA form, the CDR3 reads TGTGCCAGCAGCTTTGAAATCCCTGGCTACACCTTC. It translates to CASSFEIPGYTF.

This clonotype was counted many times. CDR3 loop: CASSSEGTGGADTQYF. Written as DNA, the CDR3 is TGTGCCAGCAGCTCAGAGGGGACAGGGGGAGCAGATACGCAGTATTTT. This chain joins TRBV9 and TRBJ2-3, with 11 bases aligning to TRBD1. Germline V gene sequence: CDR1 SGDLS, CDR2 YYNGEE. J gave up 4 bases and V 4 bases, and 8 bases lay outside the gene matches. This CDR3 contains 16 residues.

V is TRBV20-1 and J is TRBJ2-2; possible D gene TRBD2, 5 bases. V shed 5 bases and J shed 4 bases, with 11 bases lying between them. Germline assignment: CDR1 DFQATT and CDR2 SNEGSKA (reference sequence). The CDR3 has 13 amino acids. In DNA, the CDR3 is TGCAGTGCTCCTAGGGCGGGCACCGGGGAGCTGTTTTTT. Translated, it gives CSAPRAGTGELFF.

The chain joins TRBV7-9 to TRBJ2-5; D is ambiguous. The V gene lost 3 bases and the J gene lost 1 base, with 6 bases spanning the gap. From germline, CDR1 is SEHNR and CDR2 FQNEAQ (reference sequence). The CDR3 has 13 amino acids. The CDR3 sequence: CASSLVGQETQYF. DNA for the CDR3: TGTGCCAGCAGCTTGGTGGGCCAAGAGACCCAGTACTTC.

This clonotype was recorded at least ten times. The rearrangement joins TRBV6-2 or TRBV6-3 to TRBJ2-3; no clear D gene. This CDR3 is built from 17 residues. The germline V gene has CDR1 MNHEY and CDR2 SVGEGT. Deletions cut 0 bases from V and 3 bases from J, with 16 bases between. The CDR3 DNA is TGTGCCAGCAGTTACTCCGCCGGGCCCCGAGGAACAGATACGCAGTATTTT. This codes for CASSYSAGPRGTDTQYF.

This clonotype was seen many times. The chain is built from TRBV15 and TRBJ2-1; D unresolved. Germline lookup yields CDR1 LNHNV and CDR2 YYDKDF (reference sequence). The V end was cut by 0 bases, the J end by 12 bases, with 12 bases between. The CDR3 covers 13 residues. CDR3 in amino acids: CATSRDTAAWQFF. For the CDR3, the DNA is TGTGCCACCAGCAGAGATACGGCGGCTTGGCAGTTCTTC.

This clonotype appeared a few times. The gene calls are TRBV5-1 and TRBJ2-2; D might be TRBD2 (7 bases). The V gene's germline CDR1 is SGHRS and CDR2 YFSETQ. V was cut by 0 bases and J by 0 bases, with 12 bases left in between. This CDR3 is built from 17 residues. The CDR3 loop is CASSLGAGAPNTGELFF. CDR3 nucleotide sequence: TGCGCCAGCAGCTTGGGGGCGGGGGCCCCGAACACCGGGGAGCTGTTTTTT. Filled out from reference TRBV5-1 and TRBJ2-2, the complete variable domain reads KAGVTQTPRYLIKTRGQQVTLSCSPISGHRSVSWYQQTPGQGLQFLFEYFSETQRNKGNFPGRFSGRQFSNSRSEMNVSTLELGDSALYLCASSLGAGAPNTGELFFGEGSRLTVL.

This clonotype was observed a handful of times. The chain carries TRBV10-3 and TRBJ2-7; maybe TRBD1 (5 bases). CDR3 length: 14 residues. Germline V CDR1 and CDR2: ENHRY, SYGVKD. V was clipped by 6 bases and J by 5 bases, with 17 bases between them. This chain's CDR3 is CAIRNDRMRNEQYF. For the CDR3, the DNA is TGTGCCATCAGAAACGACAGAATGCGGAACGAGCAGTACTTC.

By share, this clonotype counts as medium-sized. The chain combines TRBV11-2 with TRBJ2-3, with 10 bases that match TRBD1. CDR3 length equals 15 residues. V lost 3 bases, J lost 3 bases, and 3 bases stayed unmatched. From germline, CDR1 is SGHAT and CDR2 FQNNGV. CDR3 bases: TGTGCCAGCAGCTTCGGGACAGGGGAGACAGATACGCAGTATTTT. It is translated as CASSFGTGETDTQYF.

This clonotype was seen ten or more times. The V gene is TRBV12-3 or TRBV12-4, the J gene TRBJ1-1; D is uncertain. The V end was cut by 4 bases, the J end by 1 base, with 7 bases between. The CDR3 has 13 residues. The CDR3 loop reads CASSSRQNTEAFF. The CDR3 region has the DNA TGTGCCAGCAGTTCCCGACAGAACACTGAAGCTTTCTTT.